This T cell receptor (beta chain) was documented in a study of CD8+CD57+ T cells in acquired aplastic anemia. The CDR3 is made up of 18 amino acids. Germline V gene data show CDR1 as LNHDA and CDR2 as SQIVND (reference sequence). The junction had 9 bases not matched to a gene; V was cut back by 3 bases and J by 2 bases. Genomic DNA served as template for TCR beta VDJ and CDR3 profiling. TCRdb fed the reads into MiXCR, producing one record per CDR3 protein. The sample shows a few hundred thousand distinct CDR3 sequences, under 55% of them seen only once. Those patients picked for sequencing had displayed CD8+CD57+ cell expansion on flow cytometry. Only one count was recorded for this clonotype. Its cognate antigen is unknown. Whole-study findings and limits: Patients were compared with controls for CD8+ Simpson's diversity, and no significant difference emerged. Almost 30 shared CD8+ CDR3s appeared highly expressed within patients' immunodominant clones.

This TCR derives from a human donor with aplastic anemia. The sample was sorted CD4+, CD8+, or CD8+CD57+ T cells (not recorded which) from PBMCs. This rearrangement joins TRBV19 to TRBJ1-5, with 11 positions matching TRBD1. The CDR3 sequence: CASSMSGQGGAGNQPQHF. DNA of the CDR3: TGTGCCAGTAGTATGTCGGGACAGGGGGGAGCTGGCAATCAGCCCCAGCATTTT.